The rows below give T cell receptor beta chains drawn from one sample of a study of blood T cell repertoires in COVID-19. TCRdb keeps only in-frame clones here, not all; method: immunoSEQ multiplex PCR. The sample includes 300,000 to 400,000 clones, under 95% of them seen just once. The sequencing sample was made of peripheral blood. These receptors all come from a woman aged 18-30 years who had recovered from COVID-19. Both conserved end residues are part of each CDR3. A D gene is named only where the DNA matches it firmly. Size is stated for part of the rows, as once, few or many counts, or as a class when the clone is expanded.

j_call	cdr3_length	clone_size	v_call	d_call	cdr3_aa	cdr3_nt
TRBJ1-1	14	once	TRBV7-9	TRBD1	CASRTGTGLPEAFF	TGTGCCAGCAGGACCGGGACAGGGCTCCCTGAAGCTTTCTTT
TRBJ2-1	11	-	TRBV30	-	CAWTGYNEQFF	TGTGCCTGGACGGGTTACAATGAGCAGTTCTTC
TRBJ1-5	15	-	TRBV4-2	-	CASSQASGGGPPQHF	TGTGCCAGCAGCCAAGCCTCGGGGGGGGGTCCGCCCCAGCATTTT
TRBJ1-2	15	-	TRBV7-9	-	CASSFGAGRGNGYTF	TGTGCCAGCAGCTTCGGCGCGGGCAGGGGAAATGGCTACACCTTC
TRBJ2-1	14	once	TRBV7-9	TRBD2	CASSSLAGGYEQFF	TGTGCCAGCAGCTCCTTAGCGGGAGGCTATGAGCAGTTCTTC
TRBJ1-5	15	-	TRBV6-6	-	CASSYRAGGSQPQHF	TGTGCCAGCAGTTACAGAGCCGGAGGGAGCCAGCCCCAGCATTTT
TRBJ1-5	14	-	TRBV5-5	-	CASSWSGAGQPQHF	TGTGCCAGCAGCTGGTCGGGTGCGGGGCAGCCCCAGCATTTT
TRBJ1-2	14	-	TRBV18	TRBD1	CASLRTGSDYGYTF	TGTGCCAGCCTCCGGACAGGCAGTGACTATGGCTACACCTTC
TRBJ1-2	14	-	TRBV7-8	TRBD1	CASSSSGQVRGYTF	TGTGCCAGCAGCTCCAGCGGACAGGTTCGCGGCTACACCTTC
TRBJ2-4	17	once	TRBV4-3	TRBD1	CASSQGAMRGRGNIQYF	TGCGCCAGCAGCCAAGGGGCCATGAGGGGGCGAGGGAACATTCAGTACTTC
TRBJ2-5	13	-	TRBV12-3/TRBV12-4	-	CASTRTGQETQYF	TGTGCCAGCACCAGGACTGGCCAAGAGACCCAGTACTTC
TRBJ2-1	16	-	TRBV19	TRBD2	CASSILGLAGGNEQFF	TGTGCCAGTAGTATCCTAGGACTAGCGGGAGGCAATGAGCAGTTCTTC
TRBJ1-3	16	once	TRBV5-1	-	CASSLAGVFSGNTIYF	TGCGCCAGCAGCTTGGCCGGTGTATTCTCTGGAAACACCATATATTTT
TRBJ2-6	16	once	TRBV5-6	TRBD1	CASSLLGGAGANVLTF	TGTGCCAGCAGCTTGCTAGGGGGCGCTGGGGCCAACGTCCTGACTTTC
TRBJ1-3	14	-	TRBV5-4	TRBD1	CASSTDRVGNTIYF	TGTGCCAGCAGCACGGACAGGGTGGGAAACACCATATATTTT
TRBJ1-1	15	-	TRBV5-1	-	CASSLLAGRNTEAFF	TGCGCCAGCAGCTTGTTGGCAGGCCGGAACACTGAAGCTTTCTTT
TRBJ1-2	15	-	TRBV3-1/TRBV3-2	-	CASSQDPGDLYGYTF	TGTGCCAGCAGCCAAGATCCGGGGGATCTTTATGGCTACACCTTC
TRBJ2-5	13	-	TRBV4-1	-	CASSIGQQETQYF	TGCGCCAGCAGCATCGGACAGCAAGAGACCCAGTACTTC
TRBJ1-1	15	-	TRBV7-2	-	CASSSQVGLNTEAFF	TGTGCCAGCAGCTCTCAGGTGGGGCTGAACACTGAAGCTTTCTTT
TRBJ1-4	15	-	TRBV7-2	-	CASSLGGGTNEKLFF	TGTGCCAGCAGCTTGGGCGGCGGGACTAATGAAAAACTGTTTTTT
TRBJ1-6	14	few	TRBV19	-	CASKGGDYNSPLHF	TGTGCCAGTAAGGGCGGGGACTATAATTCACCCCTCCACTTT
TRBJ1-1	14	-	TRBV2	TRBD1	CASSSNRGDTEAFF	TGTGCCAGCAGTTCGAACAGGGGGGACACTGAAGCTTTCTTT
TRBJ2-5	15	-	TRBV5-1	TRBD2	CASSEGLAGGETQYF	TGCGCCAGCAGCGAGGGACTAGCGGGAGGAGAGACCCAGTACTTC
TRBJ1-2	13	-	TRBV30	-	CACQGPRDYGYTF	TGTGCCTGCCAGGGGCCCAGGGACTATGGCTACACCTTC
TRBJ2-2	13	-	TRBV11-3	-	CASSLDRERELFF	TGTGCCAGCAGCTTAGATCGGGAACGGGAGCTGTTTTTT
TRBJ2-5	15	-	TRBV4-3	-	CASSPHRDKRETQYF	TGCGCCAGCAGCCCCCACAGGGATAAACGGGAGACCCAGTACTTC
TRBJ2-5	13	-	TRBV30	-	CAWSALVAETQYF	TGTGCCTGGAGTGCCTTAGTAGCCGAGACCCAGTACTTC
TRBJ2-1	11	-	TRBV10-3	-	CAIGRTNEQFF	TGTGCCATCGGCAGAACCAATGAGCAGTTCTTC
TRBJ2-3	14	-	TRBV20-1	-	CSASGSGTTDTQYF	TGCAGTGCTAGTGGGAGCGGAACCACAGATACGCAGTATTTT
TRBJ1-1	17	-	TRBV7-9	TRBD1	CASSFWTGGITNTEAFF	TGTGCCAGCAGCTTTTGGACAGGGGGGATTACGAACACTGAAGCTTTCTTT
TRBJ1-1	10	-	TRBV2	-	CASRGTEAFF	TGTGCCAGCCGGGGCACTGAAGCTTTCTTT
TRBJ2-3	15	-	TRBV3-1/TRBV3-2	TRBD2	CASSQAGGWLDTQYF	TGTGCCAGCAGCCAAGCGGGGGGGTGGTTGGATACGCAGTATTTT
TRBJ1-1	11	-	TRBV18	-	CATQANTEAFF	TGTGCCACACAGGCGAACACTGAAGCTTTCTTT
TRBJ1-2	15	-	TRBV19	-	CASTRAKSGSGGYTF	TGTGCCAGTACCAGGGCAAAATCAGGGTCGGGTGGCTACACCTTC
TRBJ2-3	17	-	TRBV25-1	-	CASSEYGRGTSTDTQYF	TGTGCCAGCAGTGAATATGGCAGGGGGACTAGCACAGATACGCAGTATTTT
TRBJ1-1	15	-	TRBV14	-	CASSELPGLPTEAFF	TGTGCCAGCAGCGAACTCCCAGGGTTACCGACTGAAGCTTTCTTT
TRBJ2-1	14	few	TRBV5-1	TRBD2	CASSPGLADNEQFF	TGCGCCAGCAGTCCGGGACTAGCGGACAATGAGCAGTTCTTC
TRBJ1-2	15	-	TRBV20-1	TRBD1	CSASGDRALGYGYTF	TGCAGTGCTAGTGGGGACAGGGCCTTGGGCTATGGCTACACCTTC
TRBJ1-5	15	-	TRBV27	-	CASRTRQYSNQPQHF	TGTGCCAGCAGGACGCGACAGTATAGCAATCAGCCCCAGCATTTT
TRBJ1-1	15	once	TRBV6-4	TRBD1	CASSDHGTGCPEAFF	TGTGCCAGCAGCGACCACGGGACAGGTTGCCCTGAAGCTTTCTTT
TRBJ1-4	16	-	TRBV18	TRBD1	CASSSEYRGPYGKLFF	TGTGCCAGCTCATCCGAATACAGGGGGCCATATGGAAAACTGTTTTTT
TRBJ2-2	15	-	TRBV4-1	-	CASSQGGLTSGELFF	TGCGCCAGCAGCCAAGGTGGGCTCACCTCAGGGGAGCTGTTTTTT
TRBJ1-1	12	-	TRBV27	-	CASSRNLIDPVF	TGTGCCAGCAGTCGTAATTTGATAGATCCGGTCTTT
TRBJ1-5	15	-	TRBV6-5	TRBD1	CASSYSGTGVQPQHF	TGTGCCAGCAGTTACTCGGGGACAGGGGTCCAGCCCCAGCATTTT
TRBJ1-3	15	-	TRBV2	TRBD1	CASTVQGVSGNTIYF	TGTGCCAGCACAGTACAGGGGGTATCTGGAAACACCATATATTTT
TRBJ2-5	16	-	TRBV7-2	-	CASSLVGLRFQETQYF	TGTGCCAGCAGCTTAGTAGGATTGCGGTTTCAAGAGACCCAGTACTTC
TRBJ2-5	15	-	TRBV7-7	-	CASSLRTDSQETQYF	TGTGCCAGCAGCTTAAGGACAGACAGCCAAGAGACCCAGTACTTC
TRBJ2-1	15	once	TRBV24-1	TRBD2	CATSDNSGRVDEQFF	TGTGCCACCAGTGATAATAGCGGGAGGGTGGATGAGCAGTTCTTC
TRBJ1-1	14	-	TRBV28	TRBD1	CASSIDRDRTEAFF	TGTGCCAGCAGTATCGACAGGGATCGGACTGAAGCTTTCTTT
TRBJ2-4	13	-	TRBV19	-	CATKSVGGNIQYF	TGTGCCACGAAGTCGGTAGGGGGAAACATTCAGTACTTC
TRBJ2-1	12	once	TRBV2	-	CASRGDTAGQFF	TGTGCCAGCAGGGGAGACACCGCTGGGCAGTTCTTC
TRBJ2-1	13	-	TRBV7-9	TRBD2	CASSLTGREGEFF	TGTGCCAGCAGCTTAACCGGACGGGAGGGAGAGTTCTTC
TRBJ1-1	15	-	TRBV3-1/TRBV3-2	-	CASSLQDSSNTEAFF	TGTGCCAGCAGCCTCCAGGACAGTTCGAACACTGAAGCTTTCTTT
TRBJ2-1	16	-	TRBV24-1	TRBD1	CATSDPGQGNHNEQFF	TGTGCCACCAGTGACCCTGGACAGGGGAACCACAATGAGCAGTTCTTC
TRBJ2-1	18	-	TRBV13	TRBD2	CASSLEGGTGTSGNEQFF	TGTGCCAGCAGCTTAGAGGGCGGCACCGGGACTAGCGGCAATGAGCAGTTCTTC
TRBJ1-1	14	-	TRBV5-1	-	CASSVKDSNTEAFF	TGCGCCAGCAGCGTTAAGGACAGTAACACTGAAGCTTTCTTT
TRBJ1-2	14	-	TRBV7-9	TRBD1	CASSRGQGGVGYTF	TGTGCCAGCAGCCGGGGACAGGGTGGTGTGGGCTACACCTTC